Shown below are 3 T cell receptor beta chains from a single sample sequenced in a study of blood T cell repertoires in COVID-19. Some clones are missing from TCRdb's copy, which holds only in-frame ones; the method was immunoSEQ multiplex PCR. The sample carries 95,000 to 150,000 clones, less than 90% recorded once. The sequenced material came from peripheral blood. The source of these receptors is an elderly man with acute or convalescent COVID-19.

The chain employs TRBV4-2 and TRBJ2-7, with 8 bases lining up with TRBD1. Germline CDR1 LGHNA, CDR2 YNFKEQ. The CDR3 totals 16 residues. V was clipped by 1 base and J by 3 bases; unmatched bases: 8. CDR3 sequence reads: CASSQAGGSKSYEQYF. The CDR3 bases are TGTGCCAGCAGCCAAGCAGGGGGCTCCAAGAGCTACGAGCAGTACTTC.

V gene TRBV11-2 combines with J gene TRBJ1-6; D uncertain. The V end lost 1 base, the J end lost 6 bases, and 4 bases lay between the germline ends. The CDR3 runs 13 residues. Germline assignment: CDR1 SGHAT and CDR2 FQNNGV. CDR3 sequence (DNA): TGTGCCAGCAGCTTAGGGAGTAATTCACCCCTCCACTTT. Encoded protein: CASSLGSNSPLHF.

This clone came up once. The chain is built from TRBV28 and TRBJ1-2, with D possibly being TRBD1 (6 bases). This CDR3 spans 15 amino acids. Trimming took off 5 bases at V and 0 bases at J, with 13 bases between the two ends. In germline, CDR1 is MDHEN, CDR2 SYDVKM. This CDR3 reads CASSAIQGANYGYTF. The CDR3 DNA reads TGTGCCAGCAGTGCCATACAGGGAGCTAACTATGGCTACACCTTC.